This passage covers 28 T cell receptor beta chains from one sample sequenced in a study of blood T cell repertoires in COVID-19. The repertoire was sequenced with immunoSEQ multiplex PCR; TCRdb's copy has only in-frame clones and lacks some. The sample holds around 98,000 clones; 70% to 85% are singletons and the top ten take 17%. Sequencing used peripheral blood. The receptors shown here come from a woman aged 55-75 years with acute or convalescent COVID-19.

V usage is TRBV18 and J usage is TRBJ2-1, with TRBD2 matching 8 bases. The CDR3 sequence is 15 residues long. Trimming took 1 base from V and 7 from J; bases not matched to a gene: 6. Germline CDR1 reads KGHSH; CDR2 reads LQKENI. This chain's CDR3 is CASSPRRGGNNEQFF. The CDR3 DNA is TGTGCCAGCTCACCACGCCGGGGGGGCAATAATGAGCAGTTCTTC.

The chain links TRBV18 to TRBJ1-6; D is uncertain. V lost 6 bases, J lost 4 bases, and 25 bases lay in between. The CDR3 extends over 19 amino acids. Germline CDR1 is KGHSH and CDR2 is LQKENI. CDR3 sequence reads: CASSPSPAVLALYNSPLHF. The CDR3 nucleotides read TGTGCCAGCTCTCCTTCCCCGGCAGTCCTAGCCTTATATAATTCACCCCTCCACTTT.

The V and J genes are TRBV16 and TRBJ1-5; no clear D. CDR1 and CDR2 (germline): KGHSY, FQNENV. The V end was cut by 6 bases, the J end by 1 base, with 4 bases between. The CDR3 consists of 12 residues. In DNA form, the CDR3 reads TGTGCCAGCAGTCAGAGCAATCAGCCCCAGCATTTT. It specifies CASSQSNQPQHF. The variable domain in full, with the rest retrieved from reference TRBV16 and TRBJ1-5, is GEEVAQTPKHLVRGEGQKAKLYCAPIKGHSYVFWYQQVLKNEFKFLISFQNENVFDETGMPKERFSAKCLPNSPCSLEIQATKLEDSAVYFCASSQSNQPQHFGDGTRLSIL.

V gene TRBV21-1 combines with J gene TRBJ1-1. TRBV21-1 is given as a pseudogene. The length of the CDR3 is 15 residues. CDR3 in DNA: TGTGCCAGCAGCAAAGTCGGAGGGCCTAACACTGAAGCTTTCTTT. This sequence encodes CASSKVGGPNTEAFF.

This clone was counted a single time. The gene calls are TRBV28 and TRBJ1-2; D gene unclear. Trimming pared 5 bases from V and 1 base from J, leaving 17 bases between. The CDR3 extends over 16 amino acids. Germline V lookup: CDR1 MDHEN, CDR2 SYDVKM. CDR3 amino acids: CASSPQRTGYNYGYTF. DNA of the CDR3: TGTGCCAGCAGTCCACAAAGGACGGGATATAACTATGGCTACACCTTC.

The CDR3 loop is CASSSTQKLFF. The CDR3 nucleotides read TGTGCCAGCAGCTCAACACAAAAACTGTTTTTT. The rearrangement links TRBV7-2 to TRBJ1-4; D gene unclear. CDR3 length equals 11 residues. Germline CDR1 SGHTA, CDR2 FQGNSA. The V gene lost 4 bases and the J gene lost 9 bases, with 6 bases spanning the gap.

V gene TRBV7-2 combines with J gene TRBJ1-1; TRBD1 is a possible D gene (5 bases). Trimming removed 5 bases from V and 8 bases from J, with 18 bases in between. CDR1 is SGHTA, CDR2 FQGNSA, per germline. This CDR3 contains 14 residues. CDR3 nucleotide sequence: TGTGCCAGCAGCCCGGACATGCTTTTTTCGGAAGCTTTCTTT. Encoded protein: CASSPDMLFSEAFF.

The V and J genes are TRBV11-2 and TRBJ2-5, with 10 positions matching TRBD2. This CDR3 spans 15 amino acids. V lost 5 bases and J lost 5; bases outside the gene matches: 8. In germline, CDR1 is SGHAT, CDR2 FQNNGV. For the CDR3, the DNA is TGTGCCAGCAGCACCCAACCGACTAGCGGGGAGACCCAGTACTTC. It is translated as CASSTQPTSGETQYF.

At least ten counts were recorded for this clone. The chain combines TRBV11-3 with TRBJ1-1; 8 bases agree with TRBD1. The CDR3 is 17 amino acids. Trimming removed 4 bases from V and 3 bases from J; junction bases left unmatched: 13. Germline assignment: CDR1 SGHNT and CDR2 YENEEA. The CDR3 loop reads CASSSATHRGIYTEAFF. CDR3 nucleotides: TGTGCCAGCAGCTCAGCCACCCACAGGGGGATATACACTGAAGCTTTCTTT.

The J gene is TRBJ1-4, the V gene TRBV6-5; 7 bases are shared with TRBD1. J lost 4 bases, V lost 7 bases, and 6 bases had no gene match. Germline V gene sequence: CDR1 MNHEY, CDR2 SVGAGI. The CDR3 totals 14 residues. The CDR3 nucleotides are TGTGCCAGCACCGCGGACAGGAGTAATGAAAAACTGTTTTTT. It encodes CASTADRSNEKLFF.

The chain joins TRBV7-2 to TRBJ2-1, with unresolved D. The CDR3 runs to 15 residues. Germline CDR1 and CDR2: SGHTA and FQGNSA. Trimming stripped 2 bases from V and 6 bases from J, with 14 bases between. The CDR3 DNA sequence: TGTGCCAGCAGCTTAACCACAAACCCGGGCAATGAGCAGTTCTTC. It codes for CASSLTTNPGNEQFF.

The chain couples TRBV14 to TRBJ1-2, with a possible D match to TRBD1 (5 bases). Germline CDR1 is SGHDN and CDR2 is FVKESK. V was pared by 2 bases and J by 0 bases, with 10 bases between. The length of the CDR3 is 15 residues. Here the CDR3 reads CASSQLDTTNYGYTF. CDR3 DNA: TGTGCCAGCAGCCAATTGGACACAACTAACTATGGCTACACCTTC.

CDR3 DNA: TGTGCCAGCAGTCTTTCCCGGGACAGAAACTATGGCTACACCTTC. Translated, it gives CASSLSRDRNYGYTF. J is TRBJ1-2 and V is TRBV28; 7 bases agree with TRBD1. Germline V gene lookup returns CDR1 MDHEN and CDR2 SYDVKM. The length of the CDR3 is 15 residues. After removal of 5 bases from V and 2 bases from J, the junction contained 8 bases not matched to a gene.

The V gene is TRBV5-1, the J gene TRBJ1-2; 8 bases agree with TRBD1. CDR3 size: 15 residues. V dropped 1 base and J dropped 8; count of bases not matched to a gene: 10. Germline lookup yields CDR1 SGHRS and CDR2 YFSETQ. CDR3 loop: CASSLRQGALIGYTF. In nucleotides, the CDR3 is TGCGCCAGCAGCTTGAGGCAGGGGGCTCTTATAGGCTACACCTTC.

This clone has more than one count but fewer than ten. This chain links TRBV5-6 with TRBJ2-7, with 8 nucleotides matching TRBD2. CDR3 length: 13 amino acids. J gave up 4 bases and V 1 base, and 1 base lay outside the gene matches. Germline assignment: CDR1 SGHDT and CDR2 YYEEEE. CDR3 region: CASSLSSGYEQYF. The CDR3, as DNA: TGTGCCAGCAGCTTGTCTAGCGGGTACGAGCAGTACTTC.

The rearrangement joins TRBV20-1 to TRBJ1-1; weak D call: TRBD1 (5 bases). The CDR3 covers 11 residues. Germline lookup yields CDR1 DFQATT and CDR2 SNEGSKA (reference sequence). V was shortened by 3 bases and J by 5 bases, with 7 bases between the two germline ends. The CDR3 DNA reads TGCAGTGCTAGCCCAGGGACTGAAGCTTTCTTT. It specifies CSASPGTEAFF.

The chain combines TRBV5-1 with TRBJ1-3, with TRBD1 matching over 7 bases. The V gene end was trimmed by 6 bases and the J gene end by 0 bases; junction bases not matched to a gene: 9. The CDR3 spans 16 residues. The germline V gene encodes CDR1 SGHRS and CDR2 YFSETQ. In DNA, the CDR3 is TGCGCCAGCACTCCCGAGGGGGCCTTCTCTGGAAACACCATATATTTT. This translates into CASTPEGAFSGNTIYF.

This chain connects TRBV4-3 to TRBJ2-3; 11 nucleotides match TRBD2. Per the germline V gene, CDR1 is LGHNA and CDR2 is YSLEER. V lost 0 bases, J lost 4 bases, and 3 bases stayed unmatched. CDR3 length: 16 residues. This CDR3 reads CASSQDLAGGADTQYF. The CDR3 region has the DNA TGCGCCAGCAGCCAAGATCTAGCGGGGGGCGCAGATACGCAGTATTTT.

This clone was seen just once. The V and J genes are TRBV19 and TRBJ2-1; 12 bases fit TRBD2. V was clipped by 7 bases and J by 6 bases; unmatched bases: 1. The CDR3 totals 13 residues. Germline V CDR1 and CDR2: LNHDA, SQIVND (reference sequence). In nucleotides, the CDR3 is TGTGCCAGTATGGGACTAGCGGGCAATGAGCAGTTCTTC. It specifies CASMGLAGNEQFF.

In DNA, the CDR3 is TGTGCCAGCAGCCACTGGGCGGGGGTGAACAATGAGCAGTTCTTC. It encodes CASSHWAGVNNEQFF. The genes are TRBV4-2 and TRBJ2-1, with 7 bases matching TRBD2. The CDR3 is 15 residues long. V gave up 3 bases and J gave up 5 bases; unmatched junction bases: 7. Germline CDR1 and CDR2: LGHNA and YNFKEQ.

This clone was counted many times. This rearrangement joins TRBV7-9 to TRBJ2-1; 8 bases match TRBD1. Trimming took 5 bases from V and 3 from J; bases not matched to a gene: 6. The CDR3 is 15 residues long. Germline CDR1 and CDR2: SEHNR and FQNEAQ (reference sequence). DNA of the CDR3: TGTGCCAGCAGCCACGGACAGGGCGACTACAATGAGCAGTTCTTC. Translation: CASSHGQGDYNEQFF.

The chain links TRBV7-2 to TRBJ2-7; D gene uncertain. Per the germline V gene, CDR1 is SGHTA and CDR2 is FQGNSA. The length of the CDR3 is 11 residues. V lost 3 bases and J lost 4, with 4 bases in between. CDR3 nucleotides: TGTGCCAGCAGCTTGCGGTACGAGCAGTACTTC. This translates into CASSLRYEQYF.

The chain joins TRBV2 to TRBJ1-2; D not resolved. The CDR3 covers 13 residues. In germline, CDR1 is SNHLY, CDR2 FYNNEI. The germline V and J ends were trimmed by 7 bases and 6 bases, with 15 bases remaining between them. The CDR3 protein is CASTTNYVDGYTF. CDR3 nucleotide sequence: TGTGCCAGCACTACAAACTATGTGGATGGCTACACCTTC.

V and J are TRBV19 and TRBJ1-2; 7 bases match TRBD1. This CDR3 comprises 14 residues. V shed 8 bases, J shed 0 bases, and the junction held 6 bases outside the gene matches. CDR1 and CDR2 from the germline V gene are LNHDA and SQIVND (reference sequence). The CDR3 nucleotides read TGTGCCAGTGGTGACAGGGCGGCTAACTATGGCTACACCTTC. Residues: CASGDRAANYGYTF.

The chain joins TRBV10-3 to TRBJ1-1; 10 nucleotides line up with TRBD1. J lost 8 bases, V lost 11 bases, and 8 bases had no gene match. The CDR3 totals 12 residues. Germline V gene sequence: CDR1 ENHRY, CDR2 SYGVKD. CDR3 sequence: CAVSGTGVEAFF. For the CDR3, the DNA is TGTGCCGTCTCCGGGACAGGGGTCGAAGCTTTCTTT.

Only a few counts were recorded for this clone. The chain is built from TRBV5-1 and TRBJ2-3, with D possibly matching TRBD1 (6 bases). The length of the CDR3 is 16 residues. Germline CDR1 is SGHRS and CDR2 is YFSETQ. Trimming removed 0 bases from V and 2 bases from J, with 13 bases in between. Here the CDR3 DNA reads TGCGCCAGCAGCTTGGGTACAGGGCTCCCCACAGATACGCAGTATTTT. Its protein is CASSLGTGLPTDTQYF.

The chain combines TRBV19 with TRBJ2-7; tentative D call: TRBD2 (6 bases). The ends were cut back, 1 base at V and 4 bases at J, with 11 bases in the middle. Germline values: CDR1 LNHDA, CDR2 SQIVND (reference sequence). The CDR3 length is 14 residues. This chain's CDR3 is CASSIGAGFYEQYF. The CDR3 nucleotides read TGTGCCAGTAGTATAGGTGCGGGGTTTTACGAGCAGTACTTC.

The chain uses TRBV7-2 and TRBJ1-6; no clear D. V gave up 1 base and J gave up 9 bases, with 13 bases separating them. This CDR3 is built from 15 residues. The germline V gene encodes CDR1 SGHTA and CDR2 FQGNSA. Here the CDR3 reads CASSLDIGGGSPLHF. CDR3 coding DNA: TGTGCCAGCAGCTTAGATATCGGAGGAGGTTCACCCCTCCACTTT.